This record concerns one TCR beta chain sequence. This entry comes from a study of T cell responses to AZD1222 COVID-19 vaccine. Using immunoSEQ multiplex PCR, the repertoire was profiled, and TCRdb retains in-frame clones only, with some absent. The table lists 95,000 to 150,000 clones, approximately 90% of them singletons, with under 4% in the top ten. This clonotype was obtained from an adult in good health. Sample: peripheral blood, taken on day 0 of AZD1222 vaccination.

In DNA, the CDR3 is TGTGCCAGCAGCCCCCTGGGGGGACAGGGGGCTGAAGCTTTCTTT. Its protein is CASSPLGGQGAEAFF. The chain carries TRBV7-2 and TRBJ1-1; 11 bases line up with TRBD1. Per the germline V gene, CDR1 is SGHTA and CDR2 is FQGNSA. The CDR3 extends over 15 amino acids. With 5 bases clipped from V and 6 bases from J, the junction kept 8 bases outside the gene matches.